This T cell receptor beta chain was found in a study of shared clonotypes between healthy human individuals. Study information: Each donor's CD8 memory used one plate, CD8 naive two, each CD4 subset three. Findings and limits, study-wide: In having few donors, the study represented limited genetic and exposure-history diversity.

The CDR3 covers 13 residues. Germline V gives CDR1 KGHSH, CDR2 LQKENI. The naive CD8 subset, CD45RO-negative cells positively selected for CCR7, excluded terminally differentiated effector memory CD45RA+ cells. Sorted-subset replicate PCRs used 150 to 200 ng of genomic DNA. This amount corresponded to some 32,000 T cell genomes. Sequenced by immunoSEQ multiplex PCR; TCRdb stores in-frame clones only, minus some. Of approximately 2,200,000 clones listed, roughly 91% are singletons. Worth noting for this clone: Its antigen is undetermined. The junction departs from germline at one end; a sequencing error may be responsible.

The origin of this receptor is a young man in good health. Some clones in this sample may be carry-over from other donors' samples. Sequenced material: naive CD8+ T cells from PBMCs. The chain employs TRBV18 and TRBJ2-7, with D perhaps matching TRBD1 (6 bases). The CDR3 reads CASSPPGQREQYF. CDR3 bases: TGTGCCAGCTCCCCACCCGGACAGCGCGAGCAGTACTTC. Variable domain in full (rest from reference TRBV18 and TRBJ2-7): NAGVMQNPRHLVRRRGQEARLRCSPMKGHSHVYWYRQLPEEGLKFMVYLQKENIIDESGMPKERFSAEFPKEGPSILRIQQVVRGDSAAYFCASSPPGQREQYFGPGTRLTVT.